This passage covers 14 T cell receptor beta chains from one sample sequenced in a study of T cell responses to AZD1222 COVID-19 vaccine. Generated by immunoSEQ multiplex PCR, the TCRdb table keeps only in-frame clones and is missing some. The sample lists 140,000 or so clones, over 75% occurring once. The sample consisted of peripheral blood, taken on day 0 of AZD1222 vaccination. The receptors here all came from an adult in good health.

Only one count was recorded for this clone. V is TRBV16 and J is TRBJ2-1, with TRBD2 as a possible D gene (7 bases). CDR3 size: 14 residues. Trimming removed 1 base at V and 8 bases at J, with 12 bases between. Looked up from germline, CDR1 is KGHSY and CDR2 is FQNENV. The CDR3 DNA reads TGTGCCAGCAGCCAATTACGGGGGGCCCATGAGCAGTTCTTC. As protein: CASSQLRGAHEQFF.

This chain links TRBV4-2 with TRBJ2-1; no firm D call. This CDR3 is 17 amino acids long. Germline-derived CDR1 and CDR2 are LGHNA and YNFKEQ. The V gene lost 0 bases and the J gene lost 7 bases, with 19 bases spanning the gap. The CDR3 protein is CASSQDLARPALNEQFF. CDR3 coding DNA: TGTGCCAGCAGCCAAGATTTAGCCCGACCTGCGTTAAATGAGCAGTTCTTC.

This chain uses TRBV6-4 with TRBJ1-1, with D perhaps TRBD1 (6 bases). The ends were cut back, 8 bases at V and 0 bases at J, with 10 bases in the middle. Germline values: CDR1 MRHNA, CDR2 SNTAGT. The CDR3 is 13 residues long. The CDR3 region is CASARQVNTEAFF. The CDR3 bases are TGTGCCAGCGCAAGACAGGTGAACACTGAAGCTTTCTTT.

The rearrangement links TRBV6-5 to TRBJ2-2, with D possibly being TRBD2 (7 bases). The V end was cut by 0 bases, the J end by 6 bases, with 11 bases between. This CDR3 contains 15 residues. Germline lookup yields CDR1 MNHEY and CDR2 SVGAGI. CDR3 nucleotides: TGTGCCAGCAGTTACTCGAGGGGGAGGGCCGGGGAGCTGTTTTTT. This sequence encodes CASSYSRGRAGELFF.

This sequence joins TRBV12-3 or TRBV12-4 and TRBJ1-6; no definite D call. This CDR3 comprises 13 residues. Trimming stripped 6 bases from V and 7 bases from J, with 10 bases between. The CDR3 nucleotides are TGTGCCAGCAGCACAGAGATCAATTCACCCCTCCACTTT. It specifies CASSTEINSPLHF.

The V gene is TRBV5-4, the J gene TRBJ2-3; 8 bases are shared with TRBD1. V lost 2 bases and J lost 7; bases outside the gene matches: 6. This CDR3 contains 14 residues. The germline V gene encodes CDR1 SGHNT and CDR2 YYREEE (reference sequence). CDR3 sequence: CASSLRQGSNTQYF. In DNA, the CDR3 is TGTGCCAGCAGCTTACGACAGGGGTCTAATACGCAGTATTTT.

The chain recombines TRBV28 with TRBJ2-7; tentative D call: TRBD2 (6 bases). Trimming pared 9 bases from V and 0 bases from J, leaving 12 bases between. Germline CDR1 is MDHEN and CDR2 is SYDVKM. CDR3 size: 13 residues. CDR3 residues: CASHGTSSYEQYF. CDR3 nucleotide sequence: TGTGCCAGTCACGGGACTTCCTCCTACGAGCAGTACTTC.

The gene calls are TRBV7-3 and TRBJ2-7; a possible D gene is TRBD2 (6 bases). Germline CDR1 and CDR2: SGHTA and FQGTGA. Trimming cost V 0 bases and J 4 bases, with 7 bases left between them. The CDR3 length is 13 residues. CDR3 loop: CASSLTAGYEQYF. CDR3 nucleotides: TGTGCCAGCAGCTTAACTGCGGGATACGAGCAGTACTTC.

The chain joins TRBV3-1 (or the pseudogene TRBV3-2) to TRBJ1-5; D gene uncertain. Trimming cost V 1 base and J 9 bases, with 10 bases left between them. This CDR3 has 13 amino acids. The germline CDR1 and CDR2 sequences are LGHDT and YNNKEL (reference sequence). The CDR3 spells CASSQGGRVPQHF. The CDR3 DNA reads TGTGCCAGCAGCCAAGGAGGTCGAGTGCCCCAGCATTTT.

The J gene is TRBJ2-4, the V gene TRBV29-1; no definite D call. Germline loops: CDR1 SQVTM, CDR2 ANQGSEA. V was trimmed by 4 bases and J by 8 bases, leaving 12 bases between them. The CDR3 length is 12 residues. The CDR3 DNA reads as TGCAGCGTTGGCAGGCCAAGGGACATTCAGTACTTC. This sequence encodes CSVGRPRDIQYF. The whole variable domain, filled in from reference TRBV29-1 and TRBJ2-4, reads SAVISQKPSRDICQRGTSLTIQCQVDSQVTMMFWYRQQPGQSLTLIATANQGSEATYESGFVIDKFPISRPNLTFSTLTVSNMSPEDSSIYLCSVGRPRDIQYFGAGTRLSVL.

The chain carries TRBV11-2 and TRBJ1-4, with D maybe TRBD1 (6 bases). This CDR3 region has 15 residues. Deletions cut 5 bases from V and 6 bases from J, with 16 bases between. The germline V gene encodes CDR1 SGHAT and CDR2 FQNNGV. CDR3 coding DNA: TGTGCCAGCAGCCGAGGGGGAGGGCCTGATGAAAAACTGTTTTTT. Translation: CASSRGGGPDEKLFF.

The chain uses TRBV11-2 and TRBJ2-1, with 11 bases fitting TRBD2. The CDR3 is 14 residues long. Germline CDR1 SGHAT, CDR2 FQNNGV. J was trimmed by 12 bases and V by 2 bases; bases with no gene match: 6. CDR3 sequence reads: CASSLLAGGVVQFF. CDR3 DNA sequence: TGTGCCAGCAGCTTACTAGCGGGAGGTGTAGTGCAGTTCTTC.

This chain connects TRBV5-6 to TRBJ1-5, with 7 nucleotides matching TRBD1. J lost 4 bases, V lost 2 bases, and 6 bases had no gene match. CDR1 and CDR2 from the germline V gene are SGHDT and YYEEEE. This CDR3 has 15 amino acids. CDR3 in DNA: TGTGCCAGCAGCTTAGGGCAGGGGGGAAATCAGCCCCAGCATTTT. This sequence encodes CASSLGQGGNQPQHF.

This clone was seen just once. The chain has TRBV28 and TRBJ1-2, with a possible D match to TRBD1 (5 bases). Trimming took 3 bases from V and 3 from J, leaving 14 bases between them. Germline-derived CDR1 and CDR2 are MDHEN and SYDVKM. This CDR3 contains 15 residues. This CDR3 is CASSFSGGKYYGYTF. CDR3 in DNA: TGTGCCAGCAGTTTTTCGGGGGGGAAATACTATGGCTACACCTTC.